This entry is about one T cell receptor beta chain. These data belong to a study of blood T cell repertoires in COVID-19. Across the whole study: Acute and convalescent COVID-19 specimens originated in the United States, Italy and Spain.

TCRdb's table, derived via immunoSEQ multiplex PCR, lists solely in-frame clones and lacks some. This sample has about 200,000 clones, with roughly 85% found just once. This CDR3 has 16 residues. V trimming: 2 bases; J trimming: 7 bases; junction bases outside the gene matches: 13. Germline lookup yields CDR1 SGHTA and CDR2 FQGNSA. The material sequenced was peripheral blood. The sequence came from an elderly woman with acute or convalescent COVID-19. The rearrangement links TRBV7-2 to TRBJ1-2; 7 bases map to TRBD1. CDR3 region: CASSLLRGSFYRGYTF. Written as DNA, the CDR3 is TGTGCCAGCAGCTTACTCAGGGGGTCGTTTTATCGTGGCTACACCTTC.